This T cell receptor beta chain was sequenced for a study of T cell responses to AZD1222 COVID-19 vaccine. This clone turned up a few times. Antigen specificity is unknown. This table comes from immunoSEQ multiplex PCR, and its TCRdb copy is limited to in-frame clones, with some not included. The profile shows about 140,000 clones, around 91% of them singletons. Study outcomes and limitations: Seropositive status at baseline applied to only five to seven AZD1222 recipients. Donors were mostly white British, more females; clonal diversity possibly underestimated. The CD4 TCRs associated with vaccination extended across spike and predominated at 160-218 and 743-854. Repertoires were obtained solely post-peak T cell response.

The length of the CDR3 is 15 residues. Germline V CDR1 and CDR2: LGHNA, YNFKEQ. V shed 0 bases and J shed 7 bases, with 15 bases lying between them. The receptor comes from an adult in good health. The chain uses TRBV4-2 and TRBJ1-1, with no clear D. Material: peripheral blood, obtained on day 0 of AZD1222 vaccination. CDR3 residues: CASSQDRFGRGEAFF. CDR3 nucleotides: TGTGCCAGCAGCCAAGATAGGTTCGGACGGGGTGAAGCTTTCTTT.